These 21 T cell receptor beta chains came from one sample sequenced in a study of CD8 T cells in ankylosing spondylitis (dated by TCRdb to the late 2010s). Library creation used 5' RACE. The sequencer listed for this sample is Illumina HiSeq 2500. Using fastp trimming at Q25 and MiXCR clonotype assembly, TCRdb reanalyzed the public sequencing data and kept in-frame beta chains. Each entry is one CDR3 protein sequence, shown with its most common DNA and genes. Across this sample there are a few hundred thousand distinct CDR3 sequences, with 9.5% to 13% seen only once. The ten largest clonotypes hold roughly a tenth of the sample. The source material was blood, either unsorted or a sorted T cell fraction (not recorded which). The receptor set was obtained from a female donor with ankylosing spondylitis or in good health (not recorded which).

This rearrangement joins TRBV14 to TRBJ2-2; D not resolved. The V gene lost 7 bases and the J gene lost 0 bases, with 6 bases spanning the gap. Per the germline V gene, CDR1 is SGHDN and CDR2 is FVKESK. The CDR3 has 13 residues. The CDR3 DNA sequence: TGTGCCAGCAAGCTTACGAACACCGGGGAGCTGTTTTTT. As protein: CASKLTNTGELFF.

This clonotype was seen at least ten times. CDR3 region: CASSLRLEGDTQYF. The DNA for the CDR3 is TGCGCCAGCAGTCTTCGGTTGGAGGGAGATACGCAGTATTTT. The chain combines TRBV10-2 with TRBJ2-3; the D gene is possibly TRBD2 (6 bases). This CDR3 is 14 amino acids long. From germline, CDR1 is WSHSY and CDR2 SAAADI. V gave up 5 bases and J gave up 5 bases, with 14 bases separating them.

This clonotype was picked up many times. The chain joins TRBV5-1 to TRBJ2-7; D not resolved. Germline V gives CDR1 SGHRS, CDR2 YFSETQ. This CDR3 is built from 14 residues. Deletions cut 1 base from V and 6 bases from J, with 14 bases between. The chain's CDR3 is CASSLMTLPAEQYF. As DNA, the CDR3 is TGCGCCAGCAGCTTGATGACGCTACCTGCCGAGCAGTACTTC.

This clonotype was counted ten times or more. This chain uses TRBV27 with TRBJ2-3, with no clear D. The CDR3 consists of 14 residues. Trimming stripped 5 bases from V and 0 bases from J, with 9 bases between. Germline values: CDR1 MNHEY, CDR2 SMNVEV (reference sequence). CDR3 in DNA: TGTGCCAGCAGTCTGAGGAAGAGCACAGATACGCAGTATTTT. It codes for CASSLRKSTDTQYF.

On this clonotype: This may come from a read error, since a much larger clone is one base off. This sequence joins TRBV7-2 and TRBJ1-4; the D gene is possibly TRBD1 (5 bases). The CDR3 has 15 amino acids. Germline V gives CDR1 SGHTA, CDR2 FQGNSA. This chain's CDR3 is CASSLQLGQRETLFF. The CDR3, as DNA: TGTGCCAGCAGCTTGCAACTAGGACAAAGGGAAACACTGTTTTTT.

The sample holds many counts of this clonotype. The genes are TRBV3-1 and TRBJ2-2; D is tentatively TRBD1 or TRBD2 (5 bases each). The V gene lost 0 bases and the J gene lost 4 bases, with 9 bases spanning the gap. The CDR3 is 15 residues long. Germline CDR1 LGHDT, CDR2 YNNKEL (reference sequence). The CDR3 DNA reads TGTGCCAGCAGCCAAGATGGGACGAGCACCGGGGAGCTGTTTTTT. Protein sequence: CASSQDGTSTGELFF.

This clonotype has a count of ten or more. The chain has TRBV5-5 and TRBJ2-1, with TRBD1 identical over 9 bases. Germline V gene data show CDR1 as SGHKS and CDR2 as YYEKEE (reference sequence). The V segment lost 1 base and the J segment 8 bases; nucleotides outside the gene matches: 7. CDR3 length: 15 amino acids. The CDR3 spells CASSLLGQGKHEQFF. The CDR3 DNA is TGTGCCAGCAGCTTGCTGGGACAGGGAAAGCATGAGCAGTTCTTC. Variable domain in full (rest from reference TRBV5-5 and TRBJ2-1): DAGVTQSPTHLIKTRGQQVTLRCSPISGHKSVSWYQQVLGQGPQFIFQYYEKEERGRGNFPDRFSARQFPNYSSELNVNALLLGDSALYLCASSLLGQGKHEQFFGPGTRLTVL.

This clonotype occurred many times. The chain has TRBV6-2 or TRBV6-3 and TRBJ1-6, with 9 nucleotides matching TRBD1. The CDR3 runs 20 residues. Germline loops: CDR1 MNHEY, CDR2 SVGEGT. Trimming took 0 bases from V and 0 from J; bases not matched to a gene: 9. DNA of the CDR3: TGTGCCAGCAGTTACTCAGCCGGGACAGGGACGAGCTCCTATAATTCACCCCTCCACTTT. Its translation: CASSYSAGTGTSSYNSPLHF.

This clonotype occurred many times. The rearrangement links TRBV4-3 to TRBJ2-1; D remains ambiguous. Germline V gives CDR1 LGHNA, CDR2 YSLEER. Trimming pared 0 bases from V and 6 bases from J, leaving 9 bases between. This CDR3 has 14 amino acids. The CDR3 DNA follows: TGCGCCAGCAGCCAAGACTTCAACCTCAATGAGCAGTTCTTC. Its translation: CASSQDFNLNEQFF.

This clonotype occurred many times. An end of the junction differs from the germline gene, which may be a read error. The V gene is TRBV5-6, the J gene TRBJ2-7; 8 nucleotides align to TRBD1. This CDR3 is built from 12 residues. CDR1 SGHDT and CDR2 YYEEEE come from the germline V gene. CDR3 sequence (DNA): TGTGCCAGCAGCTTATTATCAGGGGGCACGGACTTC. Translating it yields CASSLLSGGTDF.

This clonotype has at least ten counts. This chain connects TRBV6-6 to TRBJ1-1; D is uncertain. Trimming cost V 2 bases and J 1 base, with 2 bases left between them. Germline values: CDR1 MNHNY, CDR2 SVGAGI (reference sequence). There are 12 residues in the CDR3. CDR3 coding DNA: TGTGCCAGCAGTTACAGGAACACTGAAGCTTTCTTT. Translating it yields CASSYRNTEAFF.

The sample holds many counts of this clonotype. The gene calls are TRBV12-3 or TRBV12-4 and TRBJ1-6; D remains ambiguous. The CDR3 is 12 amino acids. V lost 3 bases to trimming and J lost 7 bases, with 4 bases between them. The CDR3 region is CASSFQNSPLHF. CDR3 coding DNA: TGTGCCAGCAGTTTTCAGAATTCACCCCTCCACTTT.

This clonotype was seen more than once but under ten times. V is TRBV3-1 and J is TRBJ1-1; D might be TRBD1 (6 bases). The CDR3 sequence is 17 residues long. Per the germline V gene, CDR1 is LGHDT and CDR2 is YNNKEL (reference sequence). V was shortened by 4 bases and J by 0 bases, with 18 bases between the two germline ends. The CDR3 sequence is CASSPQTGKGVNTEAFF. CDR3 bases: TGTGCCAGCAGCCCCCAAACAGGGAAGGGGGTGAACACTGAAGCTTTCTTT.

There are many counts of this clonotype. The chain carries TRBV20-1 and TRBJ1-2; TRBD1 matches 7 bases. The CDR3 is 16 residues long. CDR1 and CDR2 from the germline V gene are DFQATT and SNEGSKA (reference sequence). Trimming at V came to 6 bases and at J to 3 bases, leaving 16 bases not matched to a gene. CDR3 region: CSAAIIQGLGDYGYTF. As DNA, the CDR3 is TGCAGTGCGGCCATTATACAGGGGCTTGGTGACTATGGCTACACCTTC.

This clonotype was seen at least ten times. This chain joins TRBV4-3 and TRBJ2-3; 8 bases are shared with TRBD2. Germline-derived CDR1 and CDR2 are LGHNA and YSLEER. V was pared by 0 bases and J by 4 bases, with 12 bases of the junction left unmatched. The CDR3 runs 18 residues. CDR3 nucleotides: TGCGCCAGCAGCCAAGAGTCGTTGGGACTAGGTCAGGCAGATACGCAGTATTTT. It specifies CASSQESLGLGQADTQYF.

This clonotype was seen ten or more times. The chain employs TRBV12-3 or TRBV12-4 and TRBJ2-5, with a weak D call TRBD1 (5 bases). CDR3 length: 13 amino acids. The germline V and J ends were trimmed by 7 bases and 5 bases, with 14 bases remaining between them. The CDR3 loop reads CASNRQYGETQYF. DNA for the CDR3: TGTGCCAGCAACCGACAGTATGGGGAGACCCAGTACTTC.

This clonotype was counted between two and nine times. This rearrangement joins TRBV20-1 to TRBJ2-1; D not resolved. Trimming removed 1 base from V and 0 bases from J, with 13 bases in between. The CDR3 loop spans 16 amino acids. From germline, CDR1 is DFQATT and CDR2 SNEGSKA (reference sequence). CDR3 loop: CSARAGGGFSYNEQFF. CDR3 coding DNA: TGCAGTGCTAGAGCTGGTGGCGGATTCTCCTACAATGAGCAGTTCTTC.

The chain carries TRBV20-1 and TRBJ2-1, with D possibly being TRBD1 (5 bases). This CDR3 has 15 residues. The V and J ends lost 6 bases and 0 bases respectively, with 15 bases between them. The germline V gene encodes CDR1 DFQATT and CDR2 SNEGSKA (reference sequence). The CDR3 spells CSAPGSQFSYNEQFF. The DNA of the CDR3 is TGCAGTGCCCCAGGGTCGCAGTTCTCCTACAATGAGCAGTTCTTC.

This clonotype was observed many times. This rearrangement joins TRBV5-1 to TRBJ2-1, with 11 bases aligning to TRBD2. Trimming took 4 bases from V and 4 from J; bases not matched to a gene: 7. This CDR3 is built from 16 residues. The V gene's germline CDR1 is SGHRS and CDR2 YFSETQ. CDR3 DNA: TGCGCCAGCAGCATCATGGGGACTAGCGGATACAATGAGCAGTTCTTC. This encodes CASSIMGTSGYNEQFF. The full variable domain, its missing parts supplied by reference TRBV5-1 and TRBJ2-1, is KAGVTQTPRYLIKTRGQQVTLSCSPISGHRSVSWYQQTPGQGLQFLFEYFSETQRNKGNFPGRFSGRQFSNSRSEMNVSTLELGDSALYLCASSIMGTSGYNEQFFGPGTRLTVL.

The table lists this clonotype with a few counts. The rearrangement joins TRBV12-3 or TRBV12-4 to TRBJ2-1; the match to TRBD2 covers 7 bases. The V segment lost 7 bases and the J segment 9 bases; nucleotides outside the gene matches: 6. The CDR3 spans 12 residues. The CDR3 sequence: CASTWGGGEQFF. The CDR3 DNA reads as TGTGCCAGCACCTGGGGGGGGGGTGAGCAGTTCTTC.

This clonotype was seen ten or more times. This chain uses TRBV20-1 with TRBJ2-3; 14 bases fit TRBD2. Germline loops: CDR1 DFQATT, CDR2 SNEGSKA (reference sequence). V was clipped by 6 bases and J by 3 bases; unmatched bases: 5. The CDR3 extends over 15 amino acids. CDR3 nucleotide sequence: TGCAGTGCCCCGAGGACTAGCGGGAGGACAGATACGCAGTATTTT. This translates into CSAPRTSGRTDTQYF.